This T cell receptor beta chain was identified in a study of blood T cell repertoires in COVID-19. Study context: Donors in the United States, Italy and Spain gave samples during acute or convalescent COVID-19. In each case, the material was cDNA or gDNA derived from T cells, B-cell-depleted T cells, or PBMCs.

The CDR3 is 14 residues long. The germline V gene encodes CDR1 SGHVS and CDR2 FNYEAQ. V was shortened by 5 bases and J by 10 bases, with 18 bases between the two germline ends. As processed by the authors: Reference gene primer amplification yielded estimated nucleated cell counts. Data came from immunoSEQ multiplex PCR; TCRdb stores just in-frame clones and leaves some out. The V and J calls and clone size come from that table; D and trimming were worked out from the DNA. The sample gives under 400,000 clones, around 91% of which show up once; approximately 7% is in the top ten. This clone was seen only once.

Sequencing input: peripheral blood. The clonotype was recovered from a man aged 18 to 35 with active or convalescent COVID-19. This chain links TRBV7-6 with TRBJ2-1; D perhaps matches TRBD1 (6 bases). CDR3 protein: CASSTGPTKGEQFF. CDR3 nucleotide sequence: TGTGCCAGCAGCACAGGGCCGACTAAGGGGGAGCAGTTCTTC.